The 15 T cell receptor beta chains given below trace back to one sample, sequenced in a study of regulatory T cells in long-lasting Graves disease. Time point given: newly diagnosed GD, antithyroid drugs for less than 3 months. RNA extracted from PBMCs served as the sequencing template. CDR3 regions were amplified by Arm-PCR using iRepertoire HTBI primers to build TCR beta libraries. TCRdb reanalysed the multiplex PCR reads using MiXCR and keeps one entry per CDR3 protein. The sample records approximately 470,000 distinct CDR3 sequences, roughly 17% being singletons. The same data also contributed to another study, on T cells in Graves' hyperthyroidism and ophthalmopathy.

The material was peripheral blood mononuclear cells (PBMCs), obtained at new diagnosis, from a patient treated with antithyroid drugs. The receptors derive from a man aged 35 to 55 with Graves disease.

This clonotype showed up many times. The chain employs TRBV7-2 and TRBJ2-3; 9 bases line up with TRBD2. CDR3 length equals 14 residues. V trimming: 5 bases; J trimming: 4 bases; junction bases outside the gene matches: 4. Germline assignment: CDR1 SGHTA and CDR2 FQGNSA. This CDR3 reads CASSVSGSADTQYF. The CDR3 nucleotides read TGTGCCAGCAGCGTTAGCGGGAGCGCAGATACGCAGTATTTT.

This clonotype was counted many times. The chain uses TRBV7-3 and TRBJ2-7; D gene unclear. Trimming took off 11 bases at V and 0 bases at J, with 2 bases between the two ends. There are 9 residues in the CDR3. CDR1 SGHTA and CDR2 FQGTGA come from the germline V gene. CDR3 protein: CACSYEQYF. In DNA, the CDR3 is TGTGCCTGCTCCTACGAGCAGTACTTC. Full variable domain (rest looked up from reference TRBV7-3 and TRBJ2-7): GAGVSQTPSNKVTEKGKYVELRCDPISGHTALYWYRQSLGQGPEFLIYFQGTGAADDSGLPNDRFFAVRPEGSVSTLKIQRTERGDSAVYLCACSYEQYFGPGTRLTVT.

This clonotype was picked up a small number of times. This chain connects TRBV6-2 or TRBV6-3 to TRBJ1-1; D is undetermined. CDR1 and CDR2 (germline): MNHEY, SVGEGT. There are 14 residues in the CDR3. Trimming removed 5 bases at V and 3 bases at J, with 13 bases between. The CDR3 region has the DNA TGTGCCAGCAGTGAAAAGATGGGGTACACTGAAGCTTTCTTT. It codes for CASSEKMGYTEAFF.

CDR3 bases: TGTGCCAGCAGGTTGGACGATAGCAATCAGCCCCAGCATTTT. Amino acids: CASRLDDSNQPQHF. The chain recombines TRBV28 with TRBJ1-5, with unresolved D. Between the trimmed V and J ends, which lost 6 bases and 0 bases, there was a span of 9 bases. Germline lookup yields CDR1 MDHEN and CDR2 SYDVKM. The CDR3 contains 14 residues.

In its sample, this clonotype was seen many times. CDR3 sequence: CASSLAAGAETQYF. Here the CDR3 DNA reads TGTGCCAGCAGCTTAGCTGCGGGGGCCGAGACCCAGTACTTC. The V call is TRBV7-9, the J call TRBJ2-5; possibly TRBD2 for D (7 bases). The CDR3 sequence is 14 residues long. Germline CDR1 is SEHNR and CDR2 is FQNEAQ (reference sequence). V gave up 0 bases and J gave up 5 bases, with 10 bases separating them.

The genes are TRBV28 and TRBJ1-2, with 10 nucleotides matching TRBD1. V was pared by 6 bases and J by 2 bases, with 3 bases of the junction left unmatched. Germline assignment: CDR1 MDHEN and CDR2 SYDVKM. The CDR3 sequence is 14 residues long. The CDR3 sequence: CASRGQGSNYGYTF. CDR3 DNA: TGTGCCAGCAGGGGACAGGGGTCGAACTATGGCTACACCTTC.

This clonotype was counted ten times or more. V gene TRBV6-1 combines with J gene TRBJ2-7; 12 nucleotides line up with TRBD2. The length of the CDR3 is 15 residues. Germline CDR1 and CDR2: MNHNS and SASEGT. With V trimmed by 5 bases and J by 7 bases, 9 bases remained unmatched. The DNA of the CDR3 is TGTGCCAGCAGTCAGCTAGCGGGAGGGCCCGGGGAGCAGTACTTC. The encoded protein is CASSQLAGGPGEQYF.

This clonotype was seen many times. The chain employs TRBV18 and TRBJ2-3; D tentatively reads TRBD1 or TRBD2 (5 bases each). Trimming took 0 bases from V and 4 from J, leaving 8 bases between them. CDR3 length: 14 residues. From germline, CDR1 is KGHSH and CDR2 LQKENI. The CDR3 coding sequence is TGTGCCAGCTCACCACCGCAGGGACCAGATACGCAGTATTTT. As protein: CASSPPQGPDTQYF.

This clonotype was seen at least ten times. The chain links TRBV10-3 to TRBJ2-7; 10 positions match TRBD2. The CDR3 sequence is 15 residues long. Germline CDR1 is ENHRY and CDR2 is SYGVKD. V lost 10 bases and J lost 2; bases outside the gene matches: 11. The CDR3: CATAESGRGAYEQYF. The CDR3 region has the DNA TGTGCCACCGCCGAAAGCGGGAGGGGAGCCTACGAGCAGTACTTC.

This chain joins TRBV5-5 and TRBJ2-3; D gene unclear. The CDR3 contains 13 residues. V gave up 7 bases and J gave up 7 bases, with 16 bases separating them. Germline V gene lookup returns CDR1 SGHKS and CDR2 YYEKEE (reference sequence). CDR3 in amino acids: CASGPRDLNTQYF. The CDR3 DNA follows: TGTGCCAGCGGTCCTCGCGACCTTAATACGCAGTATTTT.

Many counts were recorded for this clonotype. The chain joins TRBV5-6 to TRBJ1-3; no reliable D call. Germline V lookup: CDR1 SGHDT, CDR2 YYEEEE. The CDR3 spans 17 residues. The V gene lost 4 bases and the J gene lost 1 base, with 18 bases spanning the gap. Written as DNA, the CDR3 is TGTGCCAGCAGCACGTCGGGCCGTCATTTTTCTGGAAACACCATATATTTT. This translates into CASSTSGRHFSGNTIYF. The full variable domain, in which reference TRBV5-6 and TRBJ1-3 provide the parts outside the CDR3, is DAGVTQSPTHLIKTRGQQVTLRCSPKSGHDTVSWYQQALGQGPQFIFQYYEEEERQRGNFPDRFSGHQFPNYSSELNVNALLLGDSALYLCASSTSGRHFSGNTIYFGEGSWLTVV.

The table lists this clonotype with many counts. The chain employs TRBV20-1 and TRBJ2-1, with TRBD2 matching over 7 bases. The CDR3 has 15 amino acids. V trimming: 0 bases; J trimming: 4 bases; junction bases outside the gene matches: 6. The V gene's germline CDR1 is DFQATT and CDR2 SNEGSKA (reference sequence). CDR3 coding DNA: TGCAGTGCTAGAGATCCGGCGGGGGATTACAATGAGCAGTTCTTC. It is translated as CSARDPAGDYNEQFF.

This clonotype was recorded a few times. The chain joins TRBV27 to TRBJ1-2, with a tentative D call TRBD1 (5 bases). This CDR3 is 15 amino acids long. V was trimmed by 7 bases and J by 6 bases, leaving 21 bases between them. Per the germline V gene, CDR1 is MNHEY and CDR2 is SMNVEV (reference sequence). The DNA for the CDR3 is TGTGCCAGCAAGTTACGGGGCGGGAACGGGAATGGCTACACCTTC. Its protein is CASKLRGGNGNGYTF.

The chain carries TRBV6-1 and TRBJ2-5; 15 bases align to TRBD2. In germline, CDR1 is MNHNS, CDR2 SASEGT. With V trimmed by 5 bases and J by 0 bases, 7 bases remained unmatched. CDR3 length equals 18 residues. CDR3 in amino acids: CASSLGLAGGPDQETQYF. CDR3 DNA: TGTGCCAGCAGTCTCGGACTAGCGGGAGGGCCGGACCAAGAGACCCAGTACTTC.

This clonotype was picked up a small number of times. The gene calls are TRBV20-1 and TRBJ2-7; possibly TRBD2 for D (5 bases). Trimming took 5 bases from V and 0 from J, leaving 17 bases between them. The CDR3 totals 15 residues. The germline gives CDR1 DFQATT, CDR2 SNEGSKA (reference sequence). The CDR3 DNA follows: TGCAGTGCTGGAGGCCTTGAGCGGCGCTCCTACGAGCAGTACTTC. Translation: CSAGGLERRSYEQYF.